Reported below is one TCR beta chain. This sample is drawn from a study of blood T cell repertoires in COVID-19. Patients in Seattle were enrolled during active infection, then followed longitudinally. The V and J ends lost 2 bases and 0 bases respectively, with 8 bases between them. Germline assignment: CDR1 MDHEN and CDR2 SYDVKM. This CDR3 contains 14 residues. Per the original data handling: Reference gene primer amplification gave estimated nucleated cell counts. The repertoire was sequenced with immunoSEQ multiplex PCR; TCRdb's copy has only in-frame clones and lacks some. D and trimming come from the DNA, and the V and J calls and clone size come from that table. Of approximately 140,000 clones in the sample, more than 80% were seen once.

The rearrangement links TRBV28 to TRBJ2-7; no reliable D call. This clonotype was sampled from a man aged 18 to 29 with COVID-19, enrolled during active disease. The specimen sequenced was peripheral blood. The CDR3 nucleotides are TGTGCCAGCAGTTTAAGAGCCTACTCCTACGAGCAGTACTTC. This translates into CASSLRAYSYEQYF.